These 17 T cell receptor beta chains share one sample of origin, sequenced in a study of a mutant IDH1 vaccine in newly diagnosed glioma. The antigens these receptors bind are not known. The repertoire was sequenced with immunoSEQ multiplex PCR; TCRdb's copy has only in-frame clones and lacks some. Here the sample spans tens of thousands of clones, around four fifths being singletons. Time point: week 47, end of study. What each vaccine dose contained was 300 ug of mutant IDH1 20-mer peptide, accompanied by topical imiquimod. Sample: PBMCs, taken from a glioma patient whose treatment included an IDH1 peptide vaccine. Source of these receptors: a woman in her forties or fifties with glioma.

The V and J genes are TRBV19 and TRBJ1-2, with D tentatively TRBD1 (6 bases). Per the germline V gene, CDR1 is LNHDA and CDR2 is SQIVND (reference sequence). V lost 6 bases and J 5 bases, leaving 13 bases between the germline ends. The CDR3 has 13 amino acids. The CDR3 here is CASSPIQGYGYTF. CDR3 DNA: TGTGCCAGTAGCCCCATACAGGGTTATGGCTACACCTTC.

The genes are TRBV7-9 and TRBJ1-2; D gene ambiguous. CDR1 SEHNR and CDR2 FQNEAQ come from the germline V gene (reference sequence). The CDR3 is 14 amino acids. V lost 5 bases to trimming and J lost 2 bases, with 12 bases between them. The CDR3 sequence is CASSLLAQNYGYTF. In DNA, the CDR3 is TGTGCCAGCAGCCTCCTAGCACAGAACTATGGCTACACCTTC.

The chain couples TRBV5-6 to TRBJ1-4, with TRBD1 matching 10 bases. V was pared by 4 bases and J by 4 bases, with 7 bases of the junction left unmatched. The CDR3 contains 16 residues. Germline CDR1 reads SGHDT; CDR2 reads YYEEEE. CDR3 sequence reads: CASSATTGGINEKLFF. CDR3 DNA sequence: TGTGCCAGCAGCGCTACGACAGGGGGCATTAATGAAAAACTGTTTTTT.

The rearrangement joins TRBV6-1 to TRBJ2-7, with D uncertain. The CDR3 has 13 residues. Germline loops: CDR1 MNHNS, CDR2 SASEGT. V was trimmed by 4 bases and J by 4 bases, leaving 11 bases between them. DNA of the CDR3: TGTGCCAGCAGTGGGGGTCCTGGTTACGAGCAGTACTTC. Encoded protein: CASSGGPGYEQYF.

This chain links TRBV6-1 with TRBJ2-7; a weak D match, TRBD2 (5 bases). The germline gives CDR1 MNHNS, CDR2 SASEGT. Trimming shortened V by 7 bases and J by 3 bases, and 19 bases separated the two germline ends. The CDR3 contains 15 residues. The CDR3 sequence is CASTAVEGQFYEQYF. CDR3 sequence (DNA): TGTGCCAGCACCGCAGTTGAGGGTCAATTCTACGAGCAGTACTTC.

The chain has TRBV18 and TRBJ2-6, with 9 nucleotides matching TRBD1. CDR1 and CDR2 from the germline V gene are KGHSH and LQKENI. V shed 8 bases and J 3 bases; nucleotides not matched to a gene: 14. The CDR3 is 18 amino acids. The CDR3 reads CASPTEQGALVGANVLTF. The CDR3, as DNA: TGTGCCAGCCCGACAGAACAGGGGGCTTTAGTTGGGGCCAACGTCCTGACTTTC. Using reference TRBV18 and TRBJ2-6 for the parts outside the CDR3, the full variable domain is NAGVMQNPRHLVRRRGQEARLRCSPMKGHSHVYWYRQLPEEGLKFMVYLQKENIIDESGMPKERFSAEFPKEGPSILRIQQVVRGDSAAYFCASPTEQGALVGANVLTFGAGSRLTVL.

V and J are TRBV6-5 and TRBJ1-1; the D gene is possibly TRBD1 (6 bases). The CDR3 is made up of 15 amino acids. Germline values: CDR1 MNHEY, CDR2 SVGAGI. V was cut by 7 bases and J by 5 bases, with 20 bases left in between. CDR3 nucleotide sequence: TGTGCCAGCATTGACTTTAATACAGGGAGAACTGAAGCTTTCTTT. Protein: CASIDFNTGRTEAFF.

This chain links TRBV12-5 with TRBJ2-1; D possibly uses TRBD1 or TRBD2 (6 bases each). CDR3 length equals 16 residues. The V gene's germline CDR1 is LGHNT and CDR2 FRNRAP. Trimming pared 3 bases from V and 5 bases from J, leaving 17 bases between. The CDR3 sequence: CASGLGGLRGNNEQFF. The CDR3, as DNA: TGTGCTAGTGGTTTAGGGGGGCTTCGTGGGAACAATGAGCAGTTCTTC.

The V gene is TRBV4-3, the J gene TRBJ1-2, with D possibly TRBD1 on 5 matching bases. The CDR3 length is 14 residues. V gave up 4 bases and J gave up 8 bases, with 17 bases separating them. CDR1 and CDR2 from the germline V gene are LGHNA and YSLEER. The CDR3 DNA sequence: TGCGCCAGCAGCCGAAAACCGGGACTTTCAGGCTACACCTTC. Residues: CASSRKPGLSGYTF.

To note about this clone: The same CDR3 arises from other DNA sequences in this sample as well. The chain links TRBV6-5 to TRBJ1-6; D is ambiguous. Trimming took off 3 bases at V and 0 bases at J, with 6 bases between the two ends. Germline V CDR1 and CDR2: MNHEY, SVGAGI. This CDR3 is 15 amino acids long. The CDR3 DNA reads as TGTGCCAGCAGTTATAGGAGCTCCTATAATTCACCCCTCCACTTT. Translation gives CASSYRSSYNSPLHF.

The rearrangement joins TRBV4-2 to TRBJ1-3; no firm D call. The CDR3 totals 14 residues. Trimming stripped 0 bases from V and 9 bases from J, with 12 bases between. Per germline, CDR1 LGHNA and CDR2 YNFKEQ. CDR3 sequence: CASSQEFGVATIYF. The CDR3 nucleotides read TGTGCCAGCAGCCAAGAATTCGGGGTAGCCACCATATATTTT.

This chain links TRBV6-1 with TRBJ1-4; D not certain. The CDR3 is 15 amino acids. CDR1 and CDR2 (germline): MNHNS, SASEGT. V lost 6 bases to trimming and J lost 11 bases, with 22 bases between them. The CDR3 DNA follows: TGTGCCAGCAGGTCTGAGGGCGGGGTTTTTGTTAAACTGTTTTTT. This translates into CASRSEGGVFVKLFF.

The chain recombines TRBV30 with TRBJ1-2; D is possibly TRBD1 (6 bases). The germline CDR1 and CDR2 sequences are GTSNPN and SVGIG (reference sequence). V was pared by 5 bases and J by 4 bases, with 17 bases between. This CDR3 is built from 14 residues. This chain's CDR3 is CAWGPGAVSYGYTF. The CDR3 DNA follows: TGTGCCTGGGGGCCAGGGGCAGTCAGCTATGGCTACACCTTC.

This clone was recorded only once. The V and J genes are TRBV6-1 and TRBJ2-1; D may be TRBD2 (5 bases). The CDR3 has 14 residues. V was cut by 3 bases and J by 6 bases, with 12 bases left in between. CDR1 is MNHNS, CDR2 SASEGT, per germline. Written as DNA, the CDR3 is TGTGCCAGCAGTGAGAGAGGGTTCGGCAATGAGCAGTTCTTC. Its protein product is CASSERGFGNEQFF.

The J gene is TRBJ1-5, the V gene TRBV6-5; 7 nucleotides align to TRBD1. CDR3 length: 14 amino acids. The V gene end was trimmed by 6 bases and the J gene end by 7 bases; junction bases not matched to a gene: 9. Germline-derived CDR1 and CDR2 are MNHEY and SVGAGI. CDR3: CASRTKGASQPQHF. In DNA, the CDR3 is TGTGCCAGCAGGACTAAGGGGGCTTCACAGCCCCAGCATTTT.

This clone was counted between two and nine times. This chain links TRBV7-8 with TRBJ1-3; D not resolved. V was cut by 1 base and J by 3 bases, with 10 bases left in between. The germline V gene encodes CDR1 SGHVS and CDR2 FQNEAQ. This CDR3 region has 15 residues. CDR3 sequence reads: CASSLDGVGGNTIYF. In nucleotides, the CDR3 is TGTGCCAGCAGCTTAGACGGGGTTGGTGGAAACACCATATATTTT. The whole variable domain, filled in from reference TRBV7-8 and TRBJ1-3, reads GAGVSQSPRYKVAKRGQDVALRCDPISGHVSLFWYQQALGQGPEFLTYFQNEAQLDKSGLPSDRFFAERPEGSVSTLKIQRTQQEDSAVYLCASSLDGVGGNTIYFGEGSWLTVV.

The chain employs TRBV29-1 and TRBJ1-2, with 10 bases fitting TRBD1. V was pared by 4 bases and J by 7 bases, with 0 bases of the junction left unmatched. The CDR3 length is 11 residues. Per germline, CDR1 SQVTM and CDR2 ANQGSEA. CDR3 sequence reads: CSVGTGGGYTF. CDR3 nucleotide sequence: TGCAGCGTTGGGACAGGGGGTGGCTACACCTTC.